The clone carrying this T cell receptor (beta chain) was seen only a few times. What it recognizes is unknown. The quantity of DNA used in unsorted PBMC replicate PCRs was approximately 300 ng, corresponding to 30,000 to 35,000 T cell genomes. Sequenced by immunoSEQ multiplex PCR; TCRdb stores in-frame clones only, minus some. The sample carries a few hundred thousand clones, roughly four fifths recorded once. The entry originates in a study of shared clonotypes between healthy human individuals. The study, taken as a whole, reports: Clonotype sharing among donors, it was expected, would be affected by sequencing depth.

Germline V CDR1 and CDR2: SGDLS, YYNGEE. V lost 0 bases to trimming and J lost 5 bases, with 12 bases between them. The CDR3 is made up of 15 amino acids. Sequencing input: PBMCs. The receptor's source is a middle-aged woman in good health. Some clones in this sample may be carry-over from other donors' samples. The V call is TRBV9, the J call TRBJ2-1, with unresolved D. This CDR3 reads CASSVAVAAHNEQFF. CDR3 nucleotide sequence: TGTGCCAGCAGCGTAGCTGTCGCGGCACACAATGAGCAGTTCTTC.